This note documents a single T cell receptor (beta chain) sequence. Its antigen remains unidentified. No base-level quality is on record; no much larger clone is a single base apart. The data originate from a study of cytomegalovirus exposure and HLA in healthy donors (dated by TCRdb to about 2017). Background for the entire study: According to an earlier analysis of around 600 of the donors, about 170 million T cells yielded 117 million unique TCR beta sequences and 276 Gb of sequence data. Roughly 300 gigabases of sequencing data and some 85 million unique TCR sequences were included in an early release covering roughly 700 HLA-typed donors. Among the roughly 410 genotyped donors, approximately 76% belonged to the genetic ancestry cluster associated with self-reported Caucasian donors. The study aimed to test whether signatures of past pathogen exposure could be identified by cataloging public T cell receptors. The study profiled the T cell repertoires of more than 500 subjects by immunosequencing and related them to cytomegalovirus serostatus. Along with the roughly 610-subject first cohort, a separate validation cohort of over a hundred different subjects was used. The study combined high-throughput TCR immunosequencing, statistical association of individual TCRs with disease status, and machine learning to predict cytomegalovirus infection status. A later analysis re-analyzed previously published TCR beta repertoires from 666 donors and added high-resolution HLA genotyping to study TCR occurrence patterns. Rather than drawing on any new phenotypic data, the later analysis identified candidate immune exposures from TCR beta sequences and the way those sequences occurred across donors. In an earlier analysis of 587 of the donors, high-throughput TCR beta sequencing was used to judge whether each TCR beta V gene segment behaved as functional or pseudogenic. Alongside the repertoire data, information on donor age, sex, ethnicity and CMV serostatus was compiled. A later genetic analysis used genome-wide SNP genotypes for about 60% of the 666 donors, treating that subset as a discovery cohort. All discovery cohort repertoires had been generated on a single sequencing platform. HLA typing covered class I and class II loci at four-digit resolution. The number of typed donors differed by locus: roughly 620-630 for A, B, C, DRB1 and DQB1; some 540 for DQA1; around 610 for DPA1; and some 430 for DPB1. Four or five DR-DQ haplotypes were treated as single units for association and clustering because of strong linkage in the cohort. On average, 235,054 unique TCR beta nucleotide sequences were sequenced per donor among roughly 430 genotyped donors of the cohort, with 15% to 20% of those sequences being non-productive. Points the paper makes about the study in general: An earlier analysis of 587 of the donors showed that most TCR beta V segments appeared in productive rearrangements either about 87% or about 30% of the time, which broadly matched IMGT annotations. The classifier was reported to diagnose cytomegalovirus status with high specificity and sensitivity in both the original cohort and the validation cohort. HLA typing was unavailable for some donors at each locus, so association tests used only the typed subset. At a false discovery rate of 0.05, a later analysis linked around 17,000 TCR beta sequences to specific HLA alleles. Most TCR sequences were seen in very few donors, while some public TCRs were found in many individuals. Correlated functional status among segregating V segments might be attributable to linkage disequilibrium, but an unknown experimental factor could not be ruled out. Presence/absence analyses assumed roughly uniform sequencing depth across donors, an assumption that may not hold. In a later analysis, HLA-associated TCR beta chains were found to be more clonally expanded and to have lower generation probabilities than equally common non-associated chains. A further reported finding was that TCR beta sequences accurately predicted the HLA-A and HLA-B alleles for most subjects in the first cohort. V-gene and J-gene trimming of TCR beta chains was associated with a missense DCLRE1C variant in a later genetic analysis, and the association was replicated in an independent cohort. In a later analysis, several top co-occurrence clusters were reported to appear linked to parvovirus B19, influenza, CMV and Epstein-Barr virus. According to the authors, the approach could potentially be generalized to other disease states and immunological phenotypes. Because counts were too low, more than 15 rarely observed V segments, including chromosome 9 orphons, were left out of the earlier analysis of 587 of the donors. CMV serostatus was the only immune exposure information available for the cohort. According to a later analysis, TCR association rates differed among HLA loci, with DRB1 alleles showing the most associated TCRs and HLA-C alleles showing the fewest. In a later analysis, most CMV-associated TCR beta chains were found to appear HLA-restricted, with HLA associations seemingly driven largely by CMV exposure. Assigning TCR associations to individual alleles was difficult when HLA alleles, especially DR and DQ, strongly co-occurred. The cohort was sequenced for TCR beta chains only, and without alpha or paired-chain data the features that could be detected were limited. The study gave a list of about 150 TCR beta chains associated with cytomegalovirus. In vitro tests confirmed that a few of the cytomegalovirus-associated TCR beta chains recognize cytomegalovirus antigens. A cluster of highly shared sequence variants was judged likely to be a technical artifact of the sequencing pipeline. In a later genetic analysis, fewer N-insertions in productive TCRs were reported among donors in an Asian-associated ancestry cluster than the approximately 630-donor mean.

The cohort was made up of 666 healthy bone marrow donors. Cohort members were all nominally healthy when sampled, although unrecorded immune exposures were likely present. The donor was CMV seropositive and belonged to the group of 250 to 300 seropositive cohort members. A peripheral blood sample was collected from each donor, and TCR beta sequencing was performed on peripheral blood mononuclear cells. The Qiagen DNeasy Blood Extraction Kit was used to extract genomic DNA from the blood cell samples. Library generation was performed with the immunoSEQ multiplex PCR assay. For the multiplex PCR, a mixture combining 60 forward primers for TCR Vbeta segments and 13 reverse primers for TCR Jbeta segments was used. The CDR3 region of rearranged TCR beta genes was amplified from genomic DNA with a multiplex PCR assay. The Illumina HiSeq System was used to sequence the amplified TCR beta libraries as 87-base-pair reads. The authors' analysis ran thus. In a later analysis, roughly 80 million unique TCR beta chains were counted across the approximately 640 repertoires, and some 10 million of these chains were shared by at least two donors. Raw reads were error-corrected and collapsed into unique sequences with a nearest-neighbor algorithm that merged closely related sequences to remove PCR and sequencing errors. V, D and J gene segments were assigned by aligning CDR3 sequences to IMGT reference sequences. For a sequence to be retained, at least a six-nucleotide match to both a V gene segment and a J gene segment was required. A rearrangement counted as productive if the CDR3 had no stop codons and remained in frame with V and J, and every other rearrangement counted as non-productive. CDR3 was defined by IMGT convention, running from the second conserved V-encoded cysteine to the conserved J-encoded phenylalanine. The earlier analysis of 587 of the donors excluded sequences that lacked an unambiguous match to a single V gene segment. An earlier analysis of 450 to 650 of the donors called V segments functional above 56.7% productive rearrangements and segregating when the between-donor standard deviation exceeded 5%. A statistical classification framework was developed to diagnose cytomegalovirus status using the catalog of TCR beta chain sequences. In a later analysis, TCR nucleotide sequences were compared against IMGT/GENE-DB human TR gene sequences so that V and J genes could be assigned. In a later analysis, CDR3 sequences and most-parsimonious VDJ recombination scenarios were assigned using the TCRdist pipeline. A later analysis defined each TCR beta chain by its CDR3 amino acid sequence plus V-gene family, and excluded reads lacking a unique V-gene family. A later analysis removed 500 to 600 highly shared, low-generation-probability nucleotide sequences to deal with suspected cross-contamination and a sequencing artifact. In a later analysis, a clonal expansion index was calculated for each public chain from normalized within-repertoire ranks of inferred template counts. In a later analysis, generation probabilities were computed with a VDJ recombination model fitted to out-of-frame rearrangements, and the resulting probabilities were checked against IGoR. In a later analysis, TCR-TCR, TCR-HLA and TCR-CMV co-occurrence was scored with hypergeometric tests, and a repertoire-size bias correction was applied to TCR pairs. False discovery rates were estimated in a later analysis by permuting HLA or CMV assignments 20 times. A later analysis grouped co-occurring TCRs with DBSCAN, adding TCRdist sequence similarity when clustering within HLA-allele-positive subsets. Repertoires with fewer than 30,000 or more than 120,000 public chains, plus five repertoires with anomalous nucleotide sharing, were excluded from co-occurrence clustering. TCRdb's version of the immuneACCESS table is confined to in-frame rearrangements and falls short of the full clone set. An unresolved V gene accounts for under half of the shortfall where checked; the remainder is of unknown origin. V and J calls and clone size come straight from that table; D and trimming were deduced from the DNA. This sample holds 90,000 to 120,000 clones; over 60% were observed only once. The ten largest account for about 5% of the sample.

The TCR sequence derives from a young woman in good health and CMV-seropositive. Sequencing was performed on PBMCs.

The nucleotides are TGCAGCGTTGAGGGGCTTAACTATGGCTACACCTTC. This yields the protein CSVEGLNYGYTF. Here the chain combines TRBV29-1 and TRBJ1-2; tentative D gene TRBD1, with 5 bases matching. CDR1 is given as SQVTM and CDR2 as ANQGSEA, both from the germline V gene. The CDR3 goes from the cysteine to the phenylalanine over 12 residues. Left in the record is the CDR3 DNA by itself, 36 bases read in frame from the first base. Between the V and J ends, shortened by 3 bases and 1 base respectively, the junction contains 6 bases.